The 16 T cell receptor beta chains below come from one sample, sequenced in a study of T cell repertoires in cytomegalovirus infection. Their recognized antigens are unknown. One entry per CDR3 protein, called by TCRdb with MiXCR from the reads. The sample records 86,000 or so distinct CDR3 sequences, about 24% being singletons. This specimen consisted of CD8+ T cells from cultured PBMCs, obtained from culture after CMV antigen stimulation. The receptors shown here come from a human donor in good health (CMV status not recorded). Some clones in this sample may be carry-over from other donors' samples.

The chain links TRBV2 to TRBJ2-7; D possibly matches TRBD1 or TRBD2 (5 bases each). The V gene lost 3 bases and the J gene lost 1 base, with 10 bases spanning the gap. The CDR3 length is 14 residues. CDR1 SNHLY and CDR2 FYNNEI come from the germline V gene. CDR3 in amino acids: CASSDRAGSYEQYF. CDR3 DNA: TGTGCCAGCAGTGACAGGGCGGGTTCCTACGAGCAGTACTTC.

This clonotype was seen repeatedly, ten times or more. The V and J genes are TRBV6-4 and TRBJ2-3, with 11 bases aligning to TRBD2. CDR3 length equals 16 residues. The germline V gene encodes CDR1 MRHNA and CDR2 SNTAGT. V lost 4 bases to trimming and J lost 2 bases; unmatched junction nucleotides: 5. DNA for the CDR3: TGTGCCAGCAGTGCCCTAGCGGGAGGCTCCACAGATACGCAGTATTTT. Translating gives CASSALAGGSTDTQYF.

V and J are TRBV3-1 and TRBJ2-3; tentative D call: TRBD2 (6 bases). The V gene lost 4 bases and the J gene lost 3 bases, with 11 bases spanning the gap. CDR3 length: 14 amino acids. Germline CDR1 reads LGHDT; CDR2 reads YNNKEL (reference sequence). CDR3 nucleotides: TGTGCCAGCAGCCCGGGGGTTTTGACAGATACGCAGTATTTT. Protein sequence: CASSPGVLTDTQYF.

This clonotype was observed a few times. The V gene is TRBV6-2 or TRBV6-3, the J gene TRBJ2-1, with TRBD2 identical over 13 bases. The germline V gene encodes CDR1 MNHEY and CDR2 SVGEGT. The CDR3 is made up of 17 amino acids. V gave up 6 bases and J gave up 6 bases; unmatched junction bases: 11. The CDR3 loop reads CASSPYGLAGEGNEQFF. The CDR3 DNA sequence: TGTGCCAGCAGCCCATACGGACTAGCGGGAGAGGGCAATGAGCAGTTCTTC.

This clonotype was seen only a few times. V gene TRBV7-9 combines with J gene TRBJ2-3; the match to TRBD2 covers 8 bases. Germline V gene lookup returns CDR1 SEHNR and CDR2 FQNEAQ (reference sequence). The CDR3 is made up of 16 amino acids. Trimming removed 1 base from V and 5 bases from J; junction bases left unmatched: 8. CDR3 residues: CASSLGPAGAGDTQYF. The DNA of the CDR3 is TGTGCCAGCAGCTTAGGTCCAGCGGGAGCGGGAGATACGCAGTATTTT.

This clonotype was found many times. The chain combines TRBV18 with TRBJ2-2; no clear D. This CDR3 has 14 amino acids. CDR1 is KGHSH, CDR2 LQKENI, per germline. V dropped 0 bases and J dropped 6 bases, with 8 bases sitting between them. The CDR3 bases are TGTGCCAGCTCACCACCGGTGATTGCCGGGGAGCTGTTTTTT. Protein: CASSPPVIAGELFF.

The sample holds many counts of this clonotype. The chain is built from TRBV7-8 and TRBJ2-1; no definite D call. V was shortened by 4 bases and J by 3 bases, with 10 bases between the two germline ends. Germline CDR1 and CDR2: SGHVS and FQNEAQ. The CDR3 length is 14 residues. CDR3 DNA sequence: TGTGCCAGCAGCTCGGAACTTTACTACAATGAGCAGTTCTTC. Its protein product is CASSSELYYNEQFF.

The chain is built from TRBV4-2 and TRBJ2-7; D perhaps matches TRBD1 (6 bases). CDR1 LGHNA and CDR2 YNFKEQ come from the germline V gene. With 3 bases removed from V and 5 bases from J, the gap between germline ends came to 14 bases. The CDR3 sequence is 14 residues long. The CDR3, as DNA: TGTGCCAGCAGCCAGGGGCAGGGGTCCGACGAGCAGTACTTC. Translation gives CASSQGQGSDEQYF.

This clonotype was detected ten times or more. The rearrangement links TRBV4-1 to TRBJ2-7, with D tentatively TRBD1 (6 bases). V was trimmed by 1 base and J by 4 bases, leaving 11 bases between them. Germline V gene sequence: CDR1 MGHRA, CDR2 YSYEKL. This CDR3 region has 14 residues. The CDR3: CASSQGTRGYEQYF. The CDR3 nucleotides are TGCGCCAGCAGCCAAGGCACCAGGGGATACGAGCAGTACTTC.

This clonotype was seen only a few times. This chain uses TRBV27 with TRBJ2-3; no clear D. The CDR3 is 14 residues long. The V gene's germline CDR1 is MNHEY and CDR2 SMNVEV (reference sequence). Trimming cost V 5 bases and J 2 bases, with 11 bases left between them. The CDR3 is CASSPLINTDTQYF. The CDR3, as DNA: TGTGCCAGCAGTCCACTGATAAACACAGATACGCAGTATTTT.

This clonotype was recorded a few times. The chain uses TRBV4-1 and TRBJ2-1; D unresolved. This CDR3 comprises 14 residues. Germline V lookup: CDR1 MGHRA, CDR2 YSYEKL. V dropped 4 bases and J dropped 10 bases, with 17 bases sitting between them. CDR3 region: CASSLDPGQREQFF. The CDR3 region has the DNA TGCGCCAGCAGCCTCGACCCGGGTCAAAGGGAGCAGTTCTTC.

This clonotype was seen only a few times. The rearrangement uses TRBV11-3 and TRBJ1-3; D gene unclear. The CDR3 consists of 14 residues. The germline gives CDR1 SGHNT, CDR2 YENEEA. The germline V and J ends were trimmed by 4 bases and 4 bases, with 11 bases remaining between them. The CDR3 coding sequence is TGTGCCAGCAGCTACGACCTCGGGGGAAACACCATATATTTT. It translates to CASSYDLGGNTIYF.

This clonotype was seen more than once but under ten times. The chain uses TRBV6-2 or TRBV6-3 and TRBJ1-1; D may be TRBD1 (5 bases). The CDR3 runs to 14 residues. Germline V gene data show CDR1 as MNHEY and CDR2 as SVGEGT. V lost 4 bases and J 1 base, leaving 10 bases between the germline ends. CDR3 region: CASSFGHANTEAFF. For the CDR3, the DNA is TGTGCCAGCAGTTTCGGACACGCGAACACTGAAGCTTTCTTT.

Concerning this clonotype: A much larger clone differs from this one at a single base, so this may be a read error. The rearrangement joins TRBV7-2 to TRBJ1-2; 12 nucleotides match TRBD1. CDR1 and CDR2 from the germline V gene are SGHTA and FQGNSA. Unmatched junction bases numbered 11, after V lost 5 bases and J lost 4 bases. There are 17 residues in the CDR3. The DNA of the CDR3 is TGTGCCAGCAGCCATCAGCTGGGACAGGGGGCGGGCTATGGCTACACCTTC. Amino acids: CASSHQLGQGAGYGYTF.

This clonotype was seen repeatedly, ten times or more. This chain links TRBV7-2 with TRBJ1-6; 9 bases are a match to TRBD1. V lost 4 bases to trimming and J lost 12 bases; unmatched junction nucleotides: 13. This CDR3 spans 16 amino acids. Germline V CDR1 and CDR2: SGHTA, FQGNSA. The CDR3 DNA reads TGTGCCAGCAGCTCATTGTCAACAGGGGGCGAGGGACCCCTCCACTTT. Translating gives CASSSLSTGGEGPLHF.

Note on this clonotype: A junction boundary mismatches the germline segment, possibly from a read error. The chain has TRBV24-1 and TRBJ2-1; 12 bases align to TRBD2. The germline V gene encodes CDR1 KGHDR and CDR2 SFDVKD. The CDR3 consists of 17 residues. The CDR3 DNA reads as TGTACCACCGGGCCAACTAGCGGGGGGTTCTCCCTCAATGAGCAGTTCTTC. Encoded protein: CTTGPTSGGFSLNEQFF.